The 3 T cell receptor beta chains below were found in one sample sequenced in a study of CD8 T cells in ankylosing spondylitis. One entry per CDR3 protein, called by TCRdb with MiXCR from the 5' RACE reads. The table records hundreds of thousands of distinct CDR3 sequences, around 21% of them present only once. The sequencing sample was made of blood, either unsorted or a sorted T cell fraction (not recorded which). The receptors derive from a female donor with ankylosing spondylitis or in good health (not recorded which).

This clonotype was counted only a few times. The chain joins TRBV7-2 to TRBJ2-2; 8 bases map to TRBD1. Trimming cost V 5 bases and J 7 bases; bases outside gene matches: 6. The germline CDR1 and CDR2 sequences are SGHTA and FQGNSA. The CDR3 consists of 14 residues. The CDR3: CASSVQGVSGELFF. For the CDR3, the DNA is TGTGCCAGCAGCGTACAGGGGGTGAGCGGGGAGCTGTTTTTT.

In this sample, this clonotype turned up many times. V gene TRBV27 combines with J gene TRBJ2-1, with 9 bases aligning to TRBD2. With 6 bases clipped from V and 6 bases from J, the junction kept 9 bases outside the gene matches. Germline loops: CDR1 MNHEY, CDR2 SMNVEV (reference sequence). The length of the CDR3 is 15 residues. The CDR3 is CASSLGTSLINEQFF. As DNA, the CDR3 is TGTGCCAGCAGCCTAGGGACTAGCTTGATCAATGAGCAGTTCTTC.

V usage is TRBV7-9 and J usage is TRBJ1-2; a weak D match, TRBD1 (6 bases). Germline CDR1 reads SEHNR; CDR2 reads FQNEAQ (reference sequence). This CDR3 has 13 residues. V lost 5 bases and J lost 4, with 11 bases in between. This CDR3 reads CASSLQGIYGYTF. The CDR3 DNA reads TGTGCCAGCAGCCTGCAGGGGATCTATGGCTACACCTTC.